Presented here are 3 T cell receptor beta chains from one specimen sequenced in a study of blood T cell repertoires in COVID-19. Clones were read by immunoSEQ multiplex PCR, and TCRdb kept only the in-frame ones, dropping some. This table has some 75,000 clones, around nine tenths appearing once. Sequenced input: peripheral blood. The receptor set was obtained from an elderly man with COVID-19, enrolled during active disease.

The genes are TRBV5-1 and TRBJ1-1; D call uncertain. Germline CDR1 reads SGHRS; CDR2 reads YFSETQ. There are 12 residues in the CDR3. Between the trimmed V and J ends, which lost 0 bases and 10 bases, there was a span of 10 bases. The CDR3 region has the DNA TGCGCCAGCAGCTTGGATGACATGAGAGCTTTCTTT. As protein: CASSLDDMRAFF.

This clone was observed once. This chain joins TRBV7-2 and TRBJ2-7; maybe TRBD2 (6 bases). The V end was cut by 5 bases, the J end by 2 bases, with 16 bases between. The germline V gene has CDR1 SGHTA and CDR2 FQGNSA. CDR3 size: 15 residues. This chain's CDR3 is CASSLRTTLPYEQYF. CDR3 sequence (DNA): TGTGCCAGCAGCCTCCGGACTACCTTACCCTACGAGCAGTACTTC.

The chain couples TRBV27 to TRBJ2-5, with a weak D call TRBD1 (6 bases). CDR1 MNHEY and CDR2 SMNVEV come from the germline V gene (reference sequence). CDR3 size: 14 residues. The germline V and J ends were trimmed by 6 bases and 2 bases, with 13 bases remaining between them. The CDR3 nucleotides are TGTGCCAGCAGCCCCAAGACAGGTCAAGAGACCCAGTACTTC. Translated, it gives CASSPKTGQETQYF.